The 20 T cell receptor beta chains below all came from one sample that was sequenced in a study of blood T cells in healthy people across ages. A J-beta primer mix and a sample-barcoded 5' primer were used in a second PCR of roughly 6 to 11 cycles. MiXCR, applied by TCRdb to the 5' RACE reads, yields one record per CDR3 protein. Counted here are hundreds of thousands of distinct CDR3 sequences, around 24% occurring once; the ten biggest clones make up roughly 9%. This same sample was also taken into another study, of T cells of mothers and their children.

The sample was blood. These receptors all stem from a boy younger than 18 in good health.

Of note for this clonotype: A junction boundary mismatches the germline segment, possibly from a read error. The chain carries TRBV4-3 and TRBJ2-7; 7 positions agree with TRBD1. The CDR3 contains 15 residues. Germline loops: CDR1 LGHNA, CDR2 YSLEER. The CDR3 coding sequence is TGCGCCAGCAGCCGAAGTACGGACAGGACCTACGAGCGGTACTTC. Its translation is CASSRSTDRTYERYF.

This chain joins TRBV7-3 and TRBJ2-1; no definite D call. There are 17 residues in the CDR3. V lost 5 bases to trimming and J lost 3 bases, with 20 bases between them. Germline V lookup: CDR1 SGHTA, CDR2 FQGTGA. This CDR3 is CASSPQPTVAGYNEQFF. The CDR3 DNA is TGTGCCAGCAGCCCACAACCTACGGTCGCCGGCTACAATGAGCAGTTCTTC.

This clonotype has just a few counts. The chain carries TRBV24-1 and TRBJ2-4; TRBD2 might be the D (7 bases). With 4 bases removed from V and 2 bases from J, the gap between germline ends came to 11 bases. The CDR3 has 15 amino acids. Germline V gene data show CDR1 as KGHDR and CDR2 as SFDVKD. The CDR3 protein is CATSERGASKNIQYF. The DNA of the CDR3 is TGTGCCACCAGTGAACGGGGGGCCTCCAAAAACATTCAGTACTTC.

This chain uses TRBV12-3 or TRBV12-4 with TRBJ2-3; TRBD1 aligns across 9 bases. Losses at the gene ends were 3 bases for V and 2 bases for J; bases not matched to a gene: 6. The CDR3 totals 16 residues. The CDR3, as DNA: TGTGCCAGCAGTTTCCACAGGGGGCCGACCACAGATACGCAGTATTTT. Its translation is CASSFHRGPTTDTQYF.

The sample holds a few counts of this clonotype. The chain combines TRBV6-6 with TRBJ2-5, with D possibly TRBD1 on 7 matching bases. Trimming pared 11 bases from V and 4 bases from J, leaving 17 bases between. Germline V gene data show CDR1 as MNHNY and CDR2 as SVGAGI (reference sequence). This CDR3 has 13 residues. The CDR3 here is CAARRGHGETQYF. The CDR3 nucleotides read TGTGCCGCCCGGAGGGGGCATGGAGAGACCCAGTACTTC.

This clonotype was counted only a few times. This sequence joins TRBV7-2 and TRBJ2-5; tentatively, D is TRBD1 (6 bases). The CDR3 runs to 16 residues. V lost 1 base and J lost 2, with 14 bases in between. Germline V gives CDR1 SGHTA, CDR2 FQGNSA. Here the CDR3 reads CASSLGGGTGQETQYF. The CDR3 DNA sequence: TGTGCCAGCAGCTTAGGAGGGGGAACAGGACAAGAGACCCAGTACTTC.

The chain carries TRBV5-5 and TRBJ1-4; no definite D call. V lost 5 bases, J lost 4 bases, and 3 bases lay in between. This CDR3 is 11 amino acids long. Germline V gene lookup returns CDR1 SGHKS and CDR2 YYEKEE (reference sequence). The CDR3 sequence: CASRNNEKLFF. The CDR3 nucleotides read TGTGCCAGCAGGAATAATGAAAAACTGTTTTTT.

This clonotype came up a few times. The CDR3 DNA sequence: TGTGCCAGCAGCGCCGGGGACTACGAGCAGTACTTC. Protein sequence: CASSAGDYEQYF. The chain uses TRBV5-6 and TRBJ2-7, with a possible D match to TRBD2 (5 bases). The CDR3 covers 12 residues. Germline assignment: CDR1 SGHDT and CDR2 YYEEEE. V was pared by 4 bases and J by 3 bases, with 8 bases between.

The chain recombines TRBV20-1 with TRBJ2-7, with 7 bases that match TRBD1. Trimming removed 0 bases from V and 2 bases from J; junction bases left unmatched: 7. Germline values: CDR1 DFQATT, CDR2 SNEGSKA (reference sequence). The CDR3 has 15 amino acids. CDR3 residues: CSARDQGEKAYEQYF. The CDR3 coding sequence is TGCAGTGCTAGAGATCAGGGGGAAAAGGCCTACGAGCAGTACTTC.

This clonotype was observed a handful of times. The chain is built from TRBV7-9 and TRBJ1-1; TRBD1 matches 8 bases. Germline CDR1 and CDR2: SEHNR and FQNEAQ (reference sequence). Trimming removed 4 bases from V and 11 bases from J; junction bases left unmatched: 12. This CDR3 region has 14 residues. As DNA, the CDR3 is TGTGCCAGCAGCTCCGAGAACACAGGGGGGTGGGCTTTCTTT. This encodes CASSSENTGGWAFF.

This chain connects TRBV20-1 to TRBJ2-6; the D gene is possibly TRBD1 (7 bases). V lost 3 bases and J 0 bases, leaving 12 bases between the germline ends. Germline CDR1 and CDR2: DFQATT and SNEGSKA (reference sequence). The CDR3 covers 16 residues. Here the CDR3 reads CSASPGGSSGANVLTF. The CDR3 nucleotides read TGCAGTGCTAGTCCAGGGGGGAGCTCTGGGGCCAACGTCCTGACTTTC.

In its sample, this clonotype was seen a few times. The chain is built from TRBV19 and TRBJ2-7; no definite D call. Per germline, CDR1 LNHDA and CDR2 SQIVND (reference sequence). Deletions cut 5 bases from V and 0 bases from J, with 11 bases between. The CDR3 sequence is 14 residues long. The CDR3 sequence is CASSAQPYSYEQYF. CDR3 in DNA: TGTGCCAGTAGTGCACAGCCTTACTCCTACGAGCAGTACTTC.

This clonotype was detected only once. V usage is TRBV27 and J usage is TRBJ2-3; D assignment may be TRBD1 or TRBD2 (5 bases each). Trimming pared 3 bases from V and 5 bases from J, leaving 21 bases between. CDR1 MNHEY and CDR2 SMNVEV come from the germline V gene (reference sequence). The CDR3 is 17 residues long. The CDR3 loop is CASSFLGTGQKGDTQYF. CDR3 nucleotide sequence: TGTGCCAGCAGTTTCCTAGGGACGGGCCAGAAAGGAGATACGCAGTATTTT.

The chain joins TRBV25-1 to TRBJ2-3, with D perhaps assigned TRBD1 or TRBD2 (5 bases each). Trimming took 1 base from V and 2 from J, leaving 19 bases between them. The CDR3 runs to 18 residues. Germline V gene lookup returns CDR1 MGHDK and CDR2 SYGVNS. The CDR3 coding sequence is TGTGCCAGCAGTGAATTGTTAGTGGGACGTCGCATCACAGATACGCAGTATTTT. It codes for CASSELLVGRRITDTQYF.

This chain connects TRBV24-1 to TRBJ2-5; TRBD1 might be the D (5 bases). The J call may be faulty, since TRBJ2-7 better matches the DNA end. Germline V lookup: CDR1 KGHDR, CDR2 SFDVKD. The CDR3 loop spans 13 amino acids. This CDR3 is CATSDGALYEQYF. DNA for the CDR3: TGTGCCACCAGTGATGGGGCCCTTTACGAGCAGTACTTC.

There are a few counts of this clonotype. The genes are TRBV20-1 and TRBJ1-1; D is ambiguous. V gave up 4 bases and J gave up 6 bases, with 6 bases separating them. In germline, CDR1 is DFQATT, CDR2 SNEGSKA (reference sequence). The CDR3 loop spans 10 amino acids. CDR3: CSAISPEAFF. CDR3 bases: TGCAGTGCTATAAGCCCTGAAGCTTTCTTT.

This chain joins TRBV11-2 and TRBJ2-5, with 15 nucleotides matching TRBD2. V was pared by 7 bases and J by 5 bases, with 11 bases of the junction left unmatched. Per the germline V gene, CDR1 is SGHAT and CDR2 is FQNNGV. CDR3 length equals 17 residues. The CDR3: CASTPGLAGGLGETQYF. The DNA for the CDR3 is TGTGCCAGCACCCCGGGACTAGCGGGGGGATTGGGGGAGACCCAGTACTTC.

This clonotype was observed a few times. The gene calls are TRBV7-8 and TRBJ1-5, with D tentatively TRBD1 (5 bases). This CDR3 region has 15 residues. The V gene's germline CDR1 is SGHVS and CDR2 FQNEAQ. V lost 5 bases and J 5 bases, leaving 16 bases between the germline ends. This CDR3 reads CASSVRGGSDQPQHF. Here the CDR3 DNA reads TGTGCCAGCAGCGTGCGGGGCGGGTCAGATCAGCCCCAGCATTTT. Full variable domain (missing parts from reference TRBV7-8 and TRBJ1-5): GAGVSQSPRYKVAKRGQDVALRCDPISGHVSLFWYQQALGQGPEFLTYFQNEAQLDKSGLPSDRFFAERPEGSVSTLKIQRTQQEDSAVYLCASSVRGGSDQPQHFGDGTRLSIL.

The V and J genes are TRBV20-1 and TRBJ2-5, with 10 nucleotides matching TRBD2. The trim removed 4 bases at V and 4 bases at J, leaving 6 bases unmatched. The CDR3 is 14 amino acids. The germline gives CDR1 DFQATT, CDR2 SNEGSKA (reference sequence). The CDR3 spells CSATVAGGVETQYF. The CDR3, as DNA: TGCAGTGCTACTGTAGCGGGGGGAGTAGAGACCCAGTACTTC.

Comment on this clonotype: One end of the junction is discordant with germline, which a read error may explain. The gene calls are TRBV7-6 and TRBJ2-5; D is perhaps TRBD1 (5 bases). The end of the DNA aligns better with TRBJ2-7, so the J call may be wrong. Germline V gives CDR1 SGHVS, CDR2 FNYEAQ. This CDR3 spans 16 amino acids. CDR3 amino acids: CASRLGPDKPGYEQYF. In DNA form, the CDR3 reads TGTGCCAGCAGATTAGGTCCGGACAAGCCTGGCTACGAGCAGTACTTC.